Listed below are T cell receptor beta chains from one sample, sequenced in a study of sequential checkpoint blockade in melanoma. TCRdb's copy holds only in-frame clones and misses some; the assay was immunoSEQ multiplex PCR. This repertoire shows 20,000 or so clones, approximately 70% found once; its top ten account for approximately 20%. This material consisted of CD8+ T cells sorted from blood (inferred from file names), taken from a patient given nivolumab and ipilimumab in sequence. These receptor sequences come from a human donor with melanoma. CDR3s include the opening cysteine and the closing phenylalanine or tryptophan. Each record gives: V gene, clone size, J gene, D gene, CDR3 protein, CDR3 DNA. A D gene is named only where the DNA matches it firmly. A clone size is listed for some rows: how often the clone was seen (once, few, many), or a class if it is expanded.

v_gene: TRBV6-5; abundance: -; j_gene: TRBJ2-3; d_gene: TRBD2; CDR3aa: CASSFKPSGFPDTQYF; CDR3nt: TGTGCCAGCAGTTTCAAGCCTAGCGGGTTCCCAGATACGCAGTATTTT
v_gene: TRBV9; abundance: -; j_gene: TRBJ2-7; d_gene: -; CDR3aa: CASSFGLSDGEQYF; CDR3nt: TGTGCCAGCAGCTTTGGACTATCGGATGGCGAGCAGTACTTC
v_gene: TRBV20-1; abundance: -; j_gene: TRBJ1-1; d_gene: -; CDR3aa: CSAPGNTEAFF; CDR3nt: TGCAGTGCTCCCGGGAACACTGAAGCTTTCTTT
v_gene: TRBV5-4; abundance: -; j_gene: TRBJ2-5; d_gene: TRBD1; CDR3aa: CASSLKGQGKETQYF; CDR3nt: TGTGCCAGCAGCTTGAAGGGACAGGGAAAAGAGACCCAGTACTTC
v_gene: TRBV11-2; abundance: -; j_gene: TRBJ2-2; d_gene: TRBD1; CDR3aa: CASSLARDRVNTGELFF; CDR3nt: TGTGCCAGCAGCTTAGCCCGGGACAGGGTTAACACCGGGGAGCTGTTTTTT
v_gene: TRBV9; abundance: few; j_gene: TRBJ2-5; d_gene: TRBD1; CDR3aa: CASSVTGTGDQETQYF; CDR3nt: TGTGCCAGCAGCGTCACCGGGACAGGGGACCAAGAGACCCAGTACTTC
v_gene: TRBV19; abundance: -; j_gene: TRBJ1-5; d_gene: -; CDR3aa: CASNIGGGPNQPQHF; CDR3nt: TGTGCCAGCAACATTGGCGGGGGGCCGAATCAGCCCCAGCATTTT
v_gene: TRBV6-1; abundance: -; j_gene: TRBJ1-1; d_gene: -; CDR3aa: CASQVTGVYAEAFF; CDR3nt: TGTGCCAGCCAAGTTACGGGAGTATACGCTGAAGCTTTCTTT
v_gene: TRBV19; abundance: -; j_gene: TRBJ1-2; d_gene: -; CDR3aa: CASSIQGRDGYTF; CDR3nt: TGTGCCAGTAGTATACAGGGGAGAGATGGCTACACCTTC
v_gene: TRBV5-8; abundance: -; j_gene: TRBJ2-7; d_gene: TRBD2; CDR3aa: CASSLGGTSSIYEQYF; CDR3nt: TGTGCCAGCAGCTTGGGTGGGACTAGCAGTATTTACGAGCAGTACTTC
v_gene: TRBV6-5; abundance: -; j_gene: TRBJ2-7; d_gene: -; CDR3aa: CASSVAPTGEQYF; CDR3nt: TGTGCCAGCAGCGTAGCCCCCACGGGCGAGCAGTACTTC
v_gene: TRBV11-2; abundance: -; j_gene: TRBJ2-7; d_gene: -; CDR3aa: CASSLDAGVSYEQYF; CDR3nt: TGTGCCAGCAGCTTAGATGCCGGGGTCTCCTACGAGCAGTACTTC
v_gene: TRBV19; abundance: -; j_gene: TRBJ1-1; d_gene: TRBD1; CDR3aa: CASSAQGFTEAFF; CDR3nt: TGTGCCAGTAGTGCACAGGGGTTCACTGAAGCTTTCTTT
v_gene: TRBV5-1; abundance: -; j_gene: TRBJ2-7; d_gene: TRBD1; CDR3aa: CASSPGQGENEQYF; CDR3nt: TGCGCCAGCAGCCCGGGACAGGGAGAGAACGAGCAGTACTTC
v_gene: TRBV27; abundance: once; j_gene: TRBJ2-3; d_gene: -; CDR3aa: CATRDIGPRSDTQYF; CDR3nt: TGTGCCACGAGGGACATCGGCCCCCGTTCAGATACGCAGTATTTT
v_gene: TRBV7-6; abundance: few; j_gene: TRBJ2-2; d_gene: TRBD1; CDR3aa: CASSLFVRDSNTGELFF; CDR3nt: TGTGCCAGCAGCTTATTTGTCCGGGACAGTAACACCGGGGAGCTGTTTTTT
v_gene: TRBV9; abundance: -; j_gene: TRBJ2-7; d_gene: -; CDR3aa: CASSVDTTYEQYF; CDR3nt: TGTGCCAGCAGCGTAGACACCACCTACGAGCAGTACTTC
v_gene: TRBV7-9; abundance: -; j_gene: TRBJ2-5; d_gene: -; CDR3aa: CASSLRRAAQETQYF; CDR3nt: TGTGCCAGCAGCTTAAGGAGGGCAGCCCAAGAGACCCAGTACTTC
v_gene: TRBV5-1; abundance: -; j_gene: TRBJ2-5; d_gene: TRBD1; CDR3aa: CASSGGQTIQETQYF; CDR3nt: TGCGCCAGCAGCGGGGGACAGACGATCCAAGAGACCCAGTACTTC
v_gene: TRBV28; abundance: few; j_gene: TRBJ2-6; d_gene: TRBD2; CDR3aa: CASSPGGVTGANVLTF; CDR3nt: TGTGCCAGCAGTCCTGGGGGGGTCACTGGGGCCAACGTCCTGACTTTC
v_gene: TRBV27; abundance: -; j_gene: TRBJ2-7; d_gene: TRBD2; CDR3aa: CASSFSGPSYEQYF; CDR3nt: TGTGCCAGCAGTTTTAGCGGGCCCTCCTACGAGCAGTACTTC
v_gene: TRBV27; abundance: -; j_gene: TRBJ2-1; d_gene: -; CDR3aa: CASSSWTPYNEQFF; CDR3nt: TGTGCCAGCAGTTCTTGGACACCCTACAATGAGCAGTTCTTC
v_gene: TRBV5-6; abundance: -; j_gene: TRBJ1-2; d_gene: -; CDR3aa: CASSLVAANYGYTF; CDR3nt: TGTGCCAGCAGCTTGGTGGCCGCTAACTATGGCTACACCTTC
v_gene: TRBV4-1; abundance: -; j_gene: TRBJ1-1; d_gene: TRBD1; CDR3aa: CASSPGTGRITEAFF; CDR3nt: TGCGCCAGCAGCCCTGGGACAGGGAGAATTACTGAAGCTTTCTTT
v_gene: TRBV7-8; abundance: -; j_gene: TRBJ2-7; d_gene: -; CDR3aa: CASSLVASGHLSYEQYF; CDR3nt: TGTGCCAGCAGCTTAGTAGCGTCGGGACACCTCTCCTACGAGCAGTACTTC
v_gene: TRBV6-4; abundance: few; j_gene: TRBJ2-1; d_gene: -; CDR3aa: CASSESAERNEQFF; CDR3nt: TGTGCCAGCAGTGAAAGCGCTGAGAGGAATGAGCAGTTCTTC
v_gene: TRBV10-3; abundance: once; j_gene: TRBJ1-1; d_gene: TRBD1; CDR3aa: CAISEVDRVDTEAFF; CDR3nt: TGTGCCATCAGTGAGGTGGACAGGGTGGACACTGAAGCTTTCTTT
v_gene: TRBV6-5; abundance: once; j_gene: TRBJ2-7; d_gene: -; CDR3aa: CASSYSNGLGSYEQYF; CDR3nt: TGTGCCAGCAGTTACTCGAACGGGTTAGGTTCCTACGAGCAGTACTTC
v_gene: TRBV10-1; abundance: -; j_gene: TRBJ2-3; d_gene: TRBD2; CDR3aa: CASSDTRLAGDTQYF; CDR3nt: TGCGCCAGCAGTGATACCCGACTAGCAGGAGATACGCAGTATTTT
v_gene: TRBV6-1; abundance: -; j_gene: TRBJ1-5; d_gene: TRBD1; CDR3aa: CASRETGDSNQPQHF; CDR3nt: TGTGCCAGCAGGGAGACAGGGGATAGCAATCAGCCCCAGCATTTT
v_gene: TRBV30; abundance: -; j_gene: TRBJ2-7; d_gene: TRBD1; CDR3aa: CAWASWDRGYEQYF; CDR3nt: TGTGCCTGGGCCTCGTGGGACAGGGGCTACGAGCAGTACTTC
v_gene: TRBV28; abundance: -; j_gene: TRBJ2-7; d_gene: -; CDR3aa: CASSFEGSLYEQYF; CDR3nt: TGTGCCAGCAGTTTCGAGGGTTCGCTTTACGAGCAGTACTTC
v_gene: TRBV7-9; abundance: -; j_gene: TRBJ1-2; d_gene: TRBD1; CDR3aa: CASSFPETGGEGGYTF; CDR3nt: TGTGCCAGCAGCTTTCCAGAGACAGGGGGAGAAGGTGGCTACACCTTC
v_gene: TRBV7-9; abundance: -; j_gene: TRBJ2-1; d_gene: TRBD1; CDR3aa: CASSNRDRENNEQFF; CDR3nt: TGTGCCAGCAGCAACCGGGACAGGGAAAACAATGAGCAGTTCTTC
v_gene: TRBV30; abundance: -; j_gene: TRBJ2-5; d_gene: -; CDR3aa: CAWGGGVFETQYF; CDR3nt: TGTGCCTGGGGGGGCGGTGTTTTCGAGACCCAGTACTTC
v_gene: TRBV4-1; abundance: -; j_gene: TRBJ2-4; d_gene: TRBD1; CDR3aa: CASSPQGALDKNIQYF; CDR3nt: TGCGCCAGCAGCCCACAGGGGGCGTTGGACAAAAACATTCAGTACTTC
v_gene: TRBV7-8; abundance: few; j_gene: TRBJ2-7; d_gene: -; CDR3aa: CASSLGRATYEQYF; CDR3nt: TGTGCCAGCAGCTTGGGCAGGGCCACCTACGAGCAGTACTTC
v_gene: TRBV14; abundance: -; j_gene: TRBJ2-7; d_gene: TRBD1; CDR3aa: CASSQRDRTYEQYF; CDR3nt: TGTGCCAGCAGCCAGAGGGACAGGACATACGAGCAGTACTTC
v_gene: TRBV15; abundance: -; j_gene: TRBJ2-1; d_gene: -; CDR3aa: CATSREGASGYNEQFF; CDR3nt: TGTGCCACCAGCAGAGAGGGGGCTAGCGGTTACAATGAGCAGTTCTTC
v_gene: TRBV19; abundance: -; j_gene: TRBJ1-2; d_gene: -; CDR3aa: CASSIGYEGYTF; CDR3nt: TGTGCCAGTAGTATAGGCTACGAGGGCTACACCTTC
v_gene: TRBV4-3; abundance: -; j_gene: TRBJ2-2; d_gene: TRBD1; CDR3aa: CASSPRTGNTGELFF; CDR3nt: TGCGCCAGCAGCCCCAGGACAGGGAACACCGGGGAGCTGTTTTTT
v_gene: TRBV5-6; abundance: -; j_gene: TRBJ2-7; d_gene: TRBD1; CDR3aa: CASSSPRGLYEQYF; CDR3nt: TGTGCCAGCAGCTCCCCCAGGGGGCTCTACGAGCAGTACTTC
v_gene: TRBV10-3; abundance: -; j_gene: TRBJ2-1; d_gene: -; CDR3aa: CAISESRGRDYNEQFF; CDR3nt: TGTGCCATCAGTGAGTCGCGGGGACGGGACTACAATGAGCAGTTCTTC
v_gene: TRBV7-4; abundance: few; j_gene: TRBJ1-4; d_gene: -; CDR3aa: CASSVGSGKGEKLFF; CDR3nt: TGTGCCAGCAGCGTAGGATCCGGGAAGGGTGAAAAACTGTTTTTT
v_gene: TRBV28; abundance: -; j_gene: TRBJ2-7; d_gene: TRBD1; CDR3aa: CASGFGLQGISYEQYF; CDR3nt: TGTGCCAGCGGTTTCGGATTACAGGGGATCTCCTACGAGCAGTACTTC
v_gene: TRBV7-9; abundance: -; j_gene: TRBJ1-1; d_gene: TRBD1; CDR3aa: CASSRPGRGPLNTEAFF; CDR3nt: TGTGCCAGCAGCAGGCCGGGCAGGGGGCCCTTGAACACTGAAGCTTTCTTT
v_gene: TRBV29-1; abundance: -; j_gene: TRBJ2-1; d_gene: TRBD2; CDR3aa: CSAGLAGVEEFF; CDR3nt: TGCAGCGCCGGACTAGCGGGAGTCGAGGAGTTCTTC
v_gene: TRBV7-6; abundance: medium-sized; j_gene: TRBJ2-7; d_gene: -; CDR3aa: CASSSGTGGTYEQYF; CDR3nt: TGTGCCAGCAGCTCCGGGACTGGGGGTACCTACGAGCAGTACTTC
v_gene: TRBV19; abundance: -; j_gene: TRBJ1-2; d_gene: TRBD1; CDR3aa: CASSITTGSSYGYTF; CDR3nt: TGTGCCAGTAGTATTACGACAGGGAGCTCCTATGGCTACACCTTC
v_gene: TRBV10-3; abundance: -; j_gene: TRBJ2-1; d_gene: -; CDR3aa: CAISDSRVEQFF; CDR3nt: TGTGCCATCAGTGACTCCAGGGTTGAGCAGTTCTTC
v_gene: TRBV19; abundance: -; j_gene: TRBJ2-7; d_gene: TRBD2; CDR3aa: CATHSGSSSYEQYF; CDR3nt: TGTGCCACTCACAGCGGGAGCAGCTCCTACGAGCAGTACTTC
v_gene: TRBV19; abundance: -; j_gene: TRBJ2-7; d_gene: -; CDR3aa: CASSFQGREQYF; CDR3nt: TGTGCCAGTAGTTTCCAGGGAAGAGAGCAGTACTTC
v_gene: TRBV4-1; abundance: once; j_gene: TRBJ2-1; d_gene: TRBD2; CDR3aa: CASSRYLAGVYNEQFF; CDR3nt: TGCGCCAGCAGCCGCTACCTAGCGGGGGTCTACAATGAGCAGTTCTTC